These 17 T cell receptor beta chains share one sample of origin, sequenced in a study of blood T cell repertoires in COVID-19. This table comes from immunoSEQ multiplex PCR, and its TCRdb copy is limited to in-frame clones, with some not included. The data hold under 250,000 clones, with 80% to 90% observed a single time. Sequencing was done on a sample of peripheral blood. The source of these receptors is a middle-aged man who had recovered from COVID-19.

As concerns this clone: Other DNA sequences within the sample encode an identical CDR3. J is TRBJ2-7 and V is TRBV6-5; the match to TRBD1 covers 9 bases. There are 13 residues in the CDR3. The germline CDR1 and CDR2 sequences are MNHEY and SVGAGI. Unmatched junction bases numbered 0, after V lost 2 bases and J lost 4 bases. The CDR3: CASSYDRGYEQYF. In DNA form, the CDR3 reads TGTGCCAGCAGTTACGACAGGGGGTACGAGCAGTACTTC.

The CDR3 DNA sequence: TGTGCCAGTAGTATTCGGGTTTCGGGCTACGAGCAGTACTTC. Protein product: CASSIRVSGYEQYF. The chain joins TRBV19 to TRBJ2-7; D not resolved. Trimming cost V 3 bases and J 3 bases, with 12 bases left between them. The CDR3 loop spans 14 amino acids. The V gene's germline CDR1 is LNHDA and CDR2 SQIVND (reference sequence).

The chain joins TRBV5-1 to TRBJ2-1; 11 nucleotides align to TRBD2. The CDR3 sequence is 17 residues long. Unmatched junction bases numbered 11, after V lost 0 bases and J lost 9 bases. Germline V CDR1 and CDR2: SGHRS, YFSETQ. Here the CDR3 DNA reads TGCGCCAGCAGCTTGGATGGTAGCGGGAGGGCCGCGGGTGAGCAGTTCTTC. It codes for CASSLDGSGRAAGEQFF. Full variable domain (missing parts from reference TRBV5-1 and TRBJ2-1): KAGVTQTPRYLIKTRGQQVTLSCSPISGHRSVSWYQQTPGQGLQFLFEYFSETQRNKGNFPGRFSGRQFSNSRSEMNVSTLELGDSALYLCASSLDGSGRAAGEQFFGPGTRLTVL.

The rearrangement links TRBV28 to TRBJ1-3, with D unclear. Germline V gene data show CDR1 as MDHEN and CDR2 as SYDVKM. V lost 3 bases and J lost 3, with 3 bases in between. This CDR3 is 12 amino acids long. In DNA form, the CDR3 reads TGTGCCAGCAGTTTTCTTGGAAACACCATATATTTT. Amino acids: CASSFLGNTIYF. Filled out from reference TRBV28 and TRBJ1-3, the complete variable domain reads DVKVTQSSRYLVKRTGEKVFLECVQDMDHENMFWYRQDPGLGLRLIYFSYDVKMKEKGDIPEGYSVSREKKERFSLILESASTNQTSMYLCASSFLGNTIYFGEGSWLTVV.

V is TRBV18 and J is TRBJ1-6, with D possibly being TRBD1 (5 bases). CDR1 is KGHSH and CDR2 is LQKENI in the germline V gene. The CDR3 spans 15 residues. V dropped 1 base and J dropped 8 bases, with 12 bases sitting between them. The CDR3 nucleotides read TGTGCCAGCTCACCACTATCGTCCAGGGATTCACCCCTCCACTTT. It translates to CASSPLSSRDSPLHF.

The chain uses TRBV29-1 and TRBJ1-4; D call uncertain. The CDR3 is made up of 14 amino acids. The germline V gene has CDR1 SQVTM and CDR2 ANQGSEA. Deletions cut 4 bases from V and 0 bases from J, with 9 bases between. The CDR3 DNA follows: TGCAGCGTTGGGTTCGGGACAACTAATGAAAAACTGTTTTTT. It codes for CSVGFGTTNEKLFF.

This clone was detected a few times. The chain combines TRBV11-2 with TRBJ1-6; 7 nucleotides line up with TRBD1. V trimming: 7 bases; J trimming: 8 bases; junction bases outside the gene matches: 5. The CDR3 runs to 13 residues. The germline V gene has CDR1 SGHAT and CDR2 FQNNGV. CDR3 protein: CASTRQGYSPLHF. Here the CDR3 DNA reads TGTGCCAGCACCCGACAGGGTTATTCACCCCTCCACTTT. Together with reference TRBV11-2 and TRBJ1-6, the CDR3 gives the full variable domain: EAGVAQSPRYKIIEKRQSVAFWCNPISGHATLYWYQQILGQGPKLLIQFQNNGVVDDSQLPKDRFSAERLKGVDSTLKIQPAKLEDSAVYLCASTRQGYSPLHFGNGTRLTVT.

The rearrangement uses TRBV4-2 and TRBJ2-5, with D maybe TRBD1 (5 bases). The V gene lost 0 bases and the J gene lost 2 bases, with 10 bases spanning the gap. This CDR3 comprises 15 residues. The V gene's germline CDR1 is LGHNA and CDR2 YNFKEQ. The CDR3: CASSQDGTGQETQYF. In DNA form, the CDR3 reads TGTGCCAGCAGCCAAGATGGCACAGGTCAAGAGACCCAGTACTTC.

The chain is built from TRBV2 and TRBJ2-3, with 11 bases fitting TRBD2. The CDR3 sequence is 18 residues long. In germline, CDR1 is SNHLY, CDR2 FYNNEI. Losses at the gene ends were 2 bases for V and 0 bases for J; bases not matched to a gene: 7. The CDR3 nucleotides are TGTGCCAGCAGTGAAAGACTAGCGGGGAAACCTAGCACAGATACGCAGTATTTT. Its protein product is CASSERLAGKPSTDTQYF.

The chain joins TRBV20-1 to TRBJ2-7, with D perhaps matching TRBD2 (6 bases). V was trimmed by 3 bases and J by 2 bases, leaving 14 bases between them. The CDR3 spans 14 residues. The germline CDR1 and CDR2 sequences are DFQATT and SNEGSKA (reference sequence). The DNA of the CDR3 is TGCAGTGCTAGTCTATCGGGAGCTGCCTACGAGCAGTACTTC. Translation: CSASLSGAAYEQYF.

The chain combines TRBV5-1 with TRBJ1-2, with 10 positions matching TRBD1. The CDR3 consists of 15 residues. The germline V gene has CDR1 SGHRS and CDR2 YFSETQ. With V trimmed by 6 bases and J by 8 bases, 13 bases remained unmatched. In nucleotides, the CDR3 is TGCGCCAGCAACCCATCATCAGGGACAGGGGCCGGCTACACCTTC. It is translated as CASNPSSGTGAGYTF.

This clone was seen only a few times. J is TRBJ1-2 and V is TRBV1; TRBD1, the table's D call, lacks a check against the DNA. TRBV1 is deemed a pseudogene. The length of the CDR3 is 17 residues. In DNA form, the CDR3 reads TGCACCAGCAGCCAAGGCAAGGCTCAGGAACCTAACTATGGCTACACCTTC. The encoded protein is CTSSQGKAQEPNYGYTF.

In DNA, the CDR3 is TGTGCCTGTGTACAGGGTTCGGATCTTATGAACTATGGCTACACCTTC. This codes for CACVQGSDLMNYGYTF. The chain recombines TRBV30 with TRBJ1-2; maybe TRBD1 (6 bases). CDR1 GTSNPN and CDR2 SVGIG come from the germline V gene (reference sequence). With 6 bases removed from V and 2 bases from J, the gap between germline ends came to 22 bases. The length of the CDR3 is 16 residues. The complete variable domain, with remaining parts taken from reference TRBV30 and TRBJ1-2, reads SQTIHQWPATLVQPVGSPLSLECTVEGTSNPNLYWYRQAAGRGLQLLFYSVGIGQISSEVPQNLSASRPQDRQFILSSKKLLLSDSGFYLCACVQGSDLMNYGYTFGSGTRLTVV.

The chain recombines TRBV5-8 with TRBJ2-7; no clear D. CDR1 SGHTS and CDR2 YDEGEE come from the germline V gene. V gave up 3 bases and J gave up 6 bases, with 16 bases separating them. The CDR3 contains 14 residues. CDR3 nucleotides: TGTGCCAGCAGCTCCACCCAGTCCCCCCCCGAGCAGTACTTC. This codes for CASSSTQSPPEQYF.

The J gene is TRBJ2-3, the V gene TRBV28; 10 nucleotides agree with TRBD2. J was trimmed by 9 bases and V by 3 bases; bases with no gene match: 18. CDR1 is MDHEN and CDR2 is SYDVKM in the germline V gene. The CDR3 is made up of 18 amino acids. CDR3 in DNA: TGTGCCAGCAGTTTCCCAGGGGTCACTAGCGGGGATCAGGAAACGCAGTATTTT. Its translation: CASSFPGVTSGDQETQYF. Full variable domain (rest looked up from reference TRBV28 and TRBJ2-3): DVKVTQSSRYLVKRTGEKVFLECVQDMDHENMFWYRQDPGLGLRLIYFSYDVKMKEKGDIPEGYSVSREKKERFSLILESASTNQTSMYLCASSFPGVTSGDQETQYFGPGTRLTVL.

The chain has TRBV29-1 and TRBJ2-5, with 11 bases lining up with TRBD2. V lost 4 bases to trimming and J lost 4 bases; unmatched junction nucleotides: 5. The V gene's germline CDR1 is SQVTM and CDR2 ANQGSEA. This CDR3 is 14 amino acids long. The CDR3 region is CSVGVAGGGETQYF. DNA for the CDR3: TGCAGCGTTGGGGTAGCGGGAGGGGGAGAGACCCAGTACTTC.

The chain is built from TRBV2 and TRBJ1-4; TRBD1 might be the D (6 bases). CDR1 is SNHLY, CDR2 FYNNEI, per germline. This CDR3 is built from 14 residues. V dropped 4 bases and J dropped 7 bases, with 13 bases sitting between them. CDR3 in amino acids: CASSVQGMSEKLFF. The CDR3 DNA reads TGTGCCAGCAGTGTACAGGGAATGAGTGAAAAACTGTTTTTT.